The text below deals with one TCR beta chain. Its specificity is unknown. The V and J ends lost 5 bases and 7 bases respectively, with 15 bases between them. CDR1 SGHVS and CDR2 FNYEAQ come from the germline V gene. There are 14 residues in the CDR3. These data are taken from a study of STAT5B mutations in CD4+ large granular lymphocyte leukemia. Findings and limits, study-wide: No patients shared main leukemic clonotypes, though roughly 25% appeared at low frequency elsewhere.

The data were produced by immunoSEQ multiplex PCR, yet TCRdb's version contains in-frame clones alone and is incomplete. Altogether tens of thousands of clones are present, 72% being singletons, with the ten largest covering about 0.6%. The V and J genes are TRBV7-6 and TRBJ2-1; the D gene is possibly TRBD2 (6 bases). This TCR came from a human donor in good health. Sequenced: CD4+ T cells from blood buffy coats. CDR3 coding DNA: TGTGCCAGCAGCAATCCCGGGACTTTGAATGAGCAGTTCTTC. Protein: CASSNPGTLNEQFF.